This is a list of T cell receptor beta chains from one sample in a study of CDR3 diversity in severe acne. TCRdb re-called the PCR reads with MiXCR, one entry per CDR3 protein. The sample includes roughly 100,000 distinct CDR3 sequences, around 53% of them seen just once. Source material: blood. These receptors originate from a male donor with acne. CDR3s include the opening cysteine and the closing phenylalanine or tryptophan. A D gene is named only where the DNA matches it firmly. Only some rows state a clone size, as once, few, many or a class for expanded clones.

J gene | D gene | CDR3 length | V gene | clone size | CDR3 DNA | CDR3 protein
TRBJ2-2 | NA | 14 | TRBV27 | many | TGTGCCAGCAGTTTACTAGATAGGGCCGGGGAGCTGTTTTTT | CASSLLDRAGELFF
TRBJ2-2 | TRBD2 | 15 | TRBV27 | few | TGTGCCAGCAGTTTATTTGTAGCGGGACCCGGGGAGCTGTTTTTT | CASSLFVAGPGELFF
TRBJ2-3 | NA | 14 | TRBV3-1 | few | TGTGCCAGCAGCCAACTACAAAGCACAGATACGCAGTATTTT | CASSQLQSTDTQYF
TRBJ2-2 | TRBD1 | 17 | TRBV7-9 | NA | TGTGCCAGCAGCTTAGGACAGGGCTGTGCGAACACCGGGGAGCTGTTTTTT | CASSLGQGCANTGELFF
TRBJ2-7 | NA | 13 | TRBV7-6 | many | TGTGCCAGCAGCTTCGGGAGCCGGAACGAGCAGTACTTC | CASSFGSRNEQYF
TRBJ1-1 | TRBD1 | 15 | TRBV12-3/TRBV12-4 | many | TGTGCCAGCAGCCCCTCCGACAGGGCGGACACTGAAGCTTTCTTT | CASSPSDRADTEAFF
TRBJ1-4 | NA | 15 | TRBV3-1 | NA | TGTGCCAGCAGCCAAGGAGGCCCCGGGGTTGAAAAACTGTTTTTT | CASSQGGPGVEKLFF
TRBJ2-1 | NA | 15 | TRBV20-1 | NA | TGCAGTGCTAGAGGGCCATGGACAGAAGGGAATGAGCAGTTCTTC | CSARGPWTEGNEQFF
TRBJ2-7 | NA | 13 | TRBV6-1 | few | TGTGCCAGCAGAGACGGTCGTTCCTACGAGCAGTACTTC | CASRDGRSYEQYF
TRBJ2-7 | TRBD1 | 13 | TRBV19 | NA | TGTGCCAGCCGGGACAGGGTCTCCTACGAGCAGTACTTC | CASRDRVSYEQYF
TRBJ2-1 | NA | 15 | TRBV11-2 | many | TGTGCCAGCAGCCGTCCCAGGGTGGGTTATCATGAGCAGTTCTTC | CASSRPRVGYHEQFF
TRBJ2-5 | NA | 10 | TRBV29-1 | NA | TGCAGCGTTGGGGCGGAGACCCAGTACTTC | CSVGAETQYF
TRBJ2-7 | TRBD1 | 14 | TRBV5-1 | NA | TGCGCCAGCAGCGGGACAGGGACTGAAGCGGTGGAGTACTTC | CASSGTGTEAVEYF
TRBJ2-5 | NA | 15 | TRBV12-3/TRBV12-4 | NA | TGTGCTTGGAAGAGCCGACAGAAACTCCAAGAGACCCAGTACTTC | CAWKSRQKLQETQYF
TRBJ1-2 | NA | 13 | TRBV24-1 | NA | TGTGCCACCAGTGACCCCGACGGGAATGGCTACACCTTC | CATSDPDGNGYTF
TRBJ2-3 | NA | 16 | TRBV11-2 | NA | TGTGCCAGCAGCTCATTACCGGGAGCTAGGACAGATACGCAGTATTTT | CASSSLPGARTDTQYF
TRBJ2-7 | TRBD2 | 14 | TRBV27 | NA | TGTGCCAGCGCCTTGCGGGGGGCTACCTACGAGCAGTACTTC | CASALRGATYEQYF
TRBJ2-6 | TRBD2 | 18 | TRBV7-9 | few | TGTGCCAGCAGTTACGGACTAGCGGGAGGTAAAGGGGCCAACGTCCTGACTTTC | CASSYGLAGGKGANVLTF
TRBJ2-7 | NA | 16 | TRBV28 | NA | TGTGCCAGCAGCCAAGCGTTGAGGGGCGCTTCCTACGAGCAGTACTTC | CASSQALRGASYEQYF
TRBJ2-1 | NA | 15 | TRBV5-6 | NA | TGTGCCAGCAGCTCGGAGGGGGGGGCACACAGTGAGCAGCTCTTC | CASSSEGGAHSEQLF
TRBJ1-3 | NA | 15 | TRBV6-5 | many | TGTGCCAGCAGTTACGGGTCACCATCTGGAAACACCATATATTTT | CASSYGSPSGNTIYF
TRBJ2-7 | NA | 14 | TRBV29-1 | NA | TGCAGCGTGGAACAGGGAGGAGAAGGCTACGAGCAGTACTTC | CSVEQGGEGYEQYF